The sequence of this T cell receptor beta chain was determined in a study of blood T cell repertoires in COVID-19 (TCRdb year 2020). About the investigation overall: Samples covering the acute and convalescent phases of COVID-19 were provided by collaborators in the United States, Italy and Spain. The material from the prospective study consisted of cDNA or gDNA derived from T cells, B-cell-depleted T cells, or PBMCs. Deeply sampled blood TCRbeta repertoires from subjects exposed to, actively infected with, or recovered from COVID-19 were included in the dataset. The repertoires were released in a freely available public database meant as a resource for research on the immune response to SARS-CoV-2. The samples were drawn from the first 160 participants of the ongoing ImmuneRACE study and from 1,254 subjects provided by 6 global collaborators. A de-identified subject ID, COVID-19 status, age in years and sex were almost always included in the sample metadata. Where available, HLA class I and class II types were obtained from metadata supplied by the sample provider rather than from assay-based typing. Summary of the overall study and its limitations: How much clinical and demographic metadata was included differed by source and by participant, and the metadata was provided uncurated.

The immunoSEQ Assay, a bias-controlled multiplex PCR, was used to amplify TCRbeta CDR3 regions from genomic DNA. The study's own analysis went as follows. Within the assay, amplification of reference gene primers was used to estimate how many nucleated cells each sample contained. Sequence reads were collapsed and filtered to measure the absolute abundance of every unique TCRbeta CDR3 rearrangement. For each sample, productive Simpson clonality was calculated by taking the square root of Simpson's diversity index across productive rearrangements. The immuneACCESS repertoire file appears here via TCRdb, limited to in-frame rearrangements. These files lack a portion of the clones; in checked studies, under half of the deficit traces to unresolved V genes, and the cause of the others is not known. The V and J calls and clone size come from that table; D and trimming were worked out from the DNA. This sample has 310,000 or so clones in its table, and about 91% of those were observed once. The top ten clones comprise around a tenth of the sample.

A word on this clone: Its specific antigen is unknown. No base-level quality is on record; no much larger clone is a single base apart.

The CDR1 and CDR2 encoded by the germline V gene are MDHEN and SYDVKM. Here V drops 7 bases and J drops 2 bases, and the junction holds 7 bases not matched to any gene. Including cysteine and phenylalanine, the CDR3 has 14 amino acids. The entry retains the CDR3 DNA only, 42 bases that are in frame from base 1. Enrolling through a virtual design, the prospective study's participants ranged in age from roughly 18 to 89 years and lived across 20 to 30 United States geographic areas. To assign participants to cohorts, the prospective study relied on clinical history that participants themselves reported in a screening survey and a study questionnaire. Recovered participants in ImmuneRACE Cohort 3 were defined as having two consecutive negative NP/OP PCR tests, clearance from a healthcare professional, or resolution of symptoms. In the prospective study, whole blood, serum and a nasopharyngeal or oropharyngeal swab were collected from each participant by mobile phlebotomists. Over an approximately 2-month period, participants in the prospective study had the option of providing additional blood draws and questionnaires. Before DNA extraction, blood samples from the prospective study were shipped at room temperature or frozen.

The chain is assembled from TRBV28 and TRBJ2-7; 8 nucleotides in the junction match TRBD1. This TCR was recovered from a woman between 40 and 50 years old who had recovered from COVID-19. Sequenced input: PBMCs or T cells enriched from blood (not recorded which). In nucleotides, the sequence is TGTGCCAGCACACGGACAGGGACAGCCTACGAGCAGTACTTC. Its coded protein is CASTRTGTAYEQYF.